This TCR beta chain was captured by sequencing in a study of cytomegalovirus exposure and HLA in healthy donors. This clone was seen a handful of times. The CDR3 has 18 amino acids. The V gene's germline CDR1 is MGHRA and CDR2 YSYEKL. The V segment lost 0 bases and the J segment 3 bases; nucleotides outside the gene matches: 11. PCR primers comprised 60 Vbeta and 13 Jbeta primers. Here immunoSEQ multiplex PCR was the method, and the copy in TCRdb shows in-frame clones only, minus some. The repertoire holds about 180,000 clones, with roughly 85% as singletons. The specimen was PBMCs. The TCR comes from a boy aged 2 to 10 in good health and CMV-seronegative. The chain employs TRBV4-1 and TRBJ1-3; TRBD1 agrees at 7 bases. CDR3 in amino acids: CASSQESAGGNFGNTIYF. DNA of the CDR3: TGCGCCAGCAGCCAAGAATCCGCAGGGGGAAATTTTGGAAACACCATATATTTT.